The 28 T cell receptor beta chains listed next were all sequenced from one sample in a study of blood T cell repertoires in COVID-19. Using immunoSEQ multiplex PCR, the repertoire was profiled, and TCRdb retains in-frame clones only, with some absent. The sample shows about 120,000 clones, 90% of them seen only once. Specimen: peripheral blood. The receptors were sampled from a woman aged 60-70 years with COVID-19, enrolled during active disease.

V usage is TRBV18 and J usage is TRBJ2-1; 8 bases map to TRBD2. Germline V gives CDR1 KGHSH, CDR2 LQKENI. The CDR3 length is 19 residues. V gave up 2 bases and J gave up 5 bases; unmatched junction bases: 17. CDR3 DNA sequence: TGTGCCAGCTCACCAGTCGTATCAAGGACCGGGGGGGCAAACAATGAGCAGTTCTTC. This gives the protein CASSPVVSRTGGANNEQFF.

The rearrangement links TRBV19 to TRBJ2-1, with no clear D. This CDR3 has 11 amino acids. CDR1 is LNHDA and CDR2 is SQIVND in the germline V gene (reference sequence). The ends were cut back, 5 bases at V and 8 bases at J, with 7 bases in the middle. For the CDR3, the DNA is TGTGCCAGTAGTTATAGCTATGAGCAGTTCTTC. This gives the protein CASSYSYEQFF.

This chain links TRBV27 with TRBJ1-5; 9 nucleotides agree with TRBD1. The CDR3 has 17 amino acids. The V gene end was trimmed by 1 base and the J gene end by 6 bases; junction bases not matched to a gene: 10. Germline CDR1 and CDR2: MNHEY and SMNVEV (reference sequence). Here the CDR3 reads CASSLYLDRGMSQPQHF. CDR3 coding DNA: TGTGCCAGCAGTTTATATCTCGACAGGGGGATGAGTCAGCCCCAGCATTTT.

The chain combines TRBV10-3 with TRBJ1-1, with TRBD1 matching 9 bases. The CDR3 runs 15 residues. Germline CDR1 and CDR2: ENHRY and SYGVKD. With V trimmed by 7 bases and J by 7 bases, 13 bases remained unmatched. CDR3: CAITPGQGTDGEAFF. The CDR3 DNA reads as TGTGCCATCACCCCGGGACAGGGTACAGATGGTGAAGCTTTCTTT.

V gene TRBV10-3 combines with J gene TRBJ1-1; D may be TRBD1 (5 bases). Trimming removed 3 bases from V and 5 bases from J, with 10 bases in between. Germline V CDR1 and CDR2: ENHRY, SYGVKD. The CDR3 extends over 13 amino acids. The CDR3 region is CAISEGEVTEAFF. Written as DNA, the CDR3 is TGTGCCATCAGTGAAGGGGAGGTAACTGAAGCTTTCTTT.

This chain uses TRBV19 with TRBJ2-1; D not resolved. Germline loops: CDR1 LNHDA, CDR2 SQIVND (reference sequence). This CDR3 region has 15 residues. V lost 5 bases and J lost 1, with 12 bases in between. The CDR3 sequence is CASSFSGRSYNEQFF. In DNA, the CDR3 is TGTGCCAGTAGTTTTTCAGGTCGGTCCTACAATGAGCAGTTCTTC. Full variable domain (missing parts from reference TRBV19 and TRBJ2-1): DGGITQSPKYLFRKEGQNVTLSCEQNLNHDAMYWYRQDPGQGLRLIYYSQIVNDFQKGDIAEGYSVSREKKESFPLTVTSAQKNPTAFYLCASSFSGRSYNEQFFGPGTRLTVL.

J is TRBJ1-3 and V is TRBV5-6; D perhaps matches TRBD1 (6 bases). CDR1 is SGHDT, CDR2 YYEEEE, per germline. The CDR3 is 15 residues long. V lost 1 base and J lost 4, with 12 bases in between. CDR3 DNA sequence: TGTGCCAGCAGCTTGTACCCAGGGGTCGGAAACACCATATATTTT. As protein: CASSLYPGVGNTIYF.

The V call is TRBV19, the J call TRBJ2-3; D is unclear. The CDR3 is made up of 13 amino acids. Germline V gene data show CDR1 as LNHDA and CDR2 as SQIVND (reference sequence). V was clipped by 5 bases and J by 2 bases, with 8 bases between them. CDR3 sequence reads: CASSVGHTDTQYF. CDR3 DNA: TGTGCCAGTAGTGTGGGCCACACAGATACGCAGTATTTT.

V is TRBV11-3 and J is TRBJ2-1, with 12 positions matching TRBD2. CDR3 length: 16 residues. The V gene end was trimmed by 5 bases and the J gene end by 5 bases; junction bases not matched to a gene: 7. CDR1 and CDR2 (germline): SGHNT, YENEEA. The CDR3 DNA follows: TGTGCCAGCAGCACCTCCACTAGCGGGGGGAACAATGAGCAGTTCTTC. Protein product: CASSTSTSGGNNEQFF.

V gene TRBV9 combines with J gene TRBJ2-3, with TRBD1 matching over 8 bases. V shed 2 bases and J 1 base; nucleotides not matched to a gene: 6. Germline CDR1 reads SGDLS; CDR2 reads YYNGEE. The CDR3 runs 16 residues. CDR3 nucleotides: TGTGCCAGCAGCGTTCGCGGACAGGGTCGCACAGATACGCAGTATTTT. This encodes CASSVRGQGRTDTQYF.

This clone was found once. The genes are TRBV19 and TRBJ1-4; D may be TRBD1 (6 bases). Per germline, CDR1 LNHDA and CDR2 SQIVND (reference sequence). V lost 4 bases and J 10 bases, leaving 25 bases between the germline ends. This CDR3 has 17 amino acids. The CDR3 reads CASSRINPNRDTSKLFF. The CDR3 region has the DNA TGTGCCAGTAGTAGAATAAATCCCAACCGGGACACGTCAAAACTGTTTTTT.

The chain is built from TRBV7-7 and TRBJ2-5; D is uncertain. This CDR3 region has 13 residues. Trimming took 2 bases from V and 3 from J, leaving 7 bases between them. Germline CDR1 is SSHAT and CDR2 is FNYEAQ (reference sequence). The CDR3 reads CASSLSQEETQYF. Here the CDR3 DNA reads TGTGCCAGCAGCTTAAGCCAGGAAGAGACCCAGTACTTC.

CDR3 DNA: TGTGCCAGCAGCTCCGGGACAGGGGGGGTCGAGACCCAGTACTTC. It translates to CASSSGTGGVETQYF. The chain joins TRBV7-9 to TRBJ2-5; 11 nucleotides agree with TRBD1. Germline CDR1 is SEHNR and CDR2 is FQNEAQ (reference sequence). The CDR3 length is 15 residues. The J segment lost 5 bases and the V segment lost 4 bases, leaving 6 bases of the junction unmatched.

The CDR3 loop reads CASSFKGAHSGNTIYF. DNA of the CDR3: TGTGCCAGCAGTTTCAAAGGGGCTCACTCTGGAAACACCATATATTTT. The genes are TRBV5-4 and TRBJ1-3; tentative D call: TRBD1 (5 bases). Per the germline V gene, CDR1 is SGHNT and CDR2 is YYREEE (reference sequence). V lost 5 bases, J lost 0 bases, and 15 bases lay in between. CDR3 length: 16 residues.

J is TRBJ1-5 and V is TRBV19; 7 nucleotides align to TRBD1. CDR1 and CDR2 (germline): LNHDA, SQIVND (reference sequence). V was pared by 7 bases and J by 0 bases, with 6 bases of the junction left unmatched. This CDR3 spans 15 amino acids. The CDR3 loop is CASKRQGDSNQPQHF. The DNA for the CDR3 is TGTGCCAGTAAGAGACAGGGAGATAGCAATCAGCCCCAGCATTTT. Combining the CDR3 with reference TRBV19 and TRBJ1-5 gives the whole variable domain DGGITQSPKYLFRKEGQNVTLSCEQNLNHDAMYWYRQDPGQGLRLIYYSQIVNDFQKGDIAEGYSVSREKKESFPLTVTSAQKNPTAFYLCASKRQGDSNQPQHFGDGTRLSIL.

The J gene is TRBJ2-7, the V gene TRBV15, with 9 bases that match TRBD2. J was trimmed by 5 bases and V by 6 bases; bases with no gene match: 8. The CDR3 length is 14 residues. CDR1 LNHNV and CDR2 YYDKDF come from the germline V gene (reference sequence). The CDR3 coding sequence is TGTGCCACCAGTAGGTTAGCGGGAGTGGACGAGCAGTACTTC. As protein: CATSRLAGVDEQYF.

The J gene is TRBJ2-5, the V gene TRBV5-5, with TRBD2 as a possible D gene (6 bases). Between the trimmed V and J ends, which lost 4 bases and 5 bases, there was a span of 12 bases. This CDR3 has 13 residues. Per the germline V gene, CDR1 is SGHKS and CDR2 is YYEKEE (reference sequence). CDR3 coding DNA: TGTGCCAGCAGCGCCGCGGGGCGGGAGACCCAGTACTTC. This sequence encodes CASSAAGRETQYF.

This chain links TRBV15 with TRBJ2-1, with TRBD1 matching over 9 bases. The CDR3 covers 17 residues. CDR1 and CDR2 from the germline V gene are LNHNV and YYDKDF (reference sequence). Unmatched junction bases numbered 15, after V lost 0 bases and J lost 12 bases. CDR3: CATSRDATGGAGLGQFF. The CDR3 DNA reads TGTGCCACCAGCAGAGATGCTACAGGGGGCGCAGGCTTGGGGCAGTTCTTC. Full variable domain (rest looked up from reference TRBV15 and TRBJ2-1): DAMVIQNPRYQVTQFGKPVTLSCSQTLNHNVMYWYQQKSSQAPKLLFHYYDKDFNNEADTPDNFQSRRPNTSFCFLDIRSPGLGDTAMYLCATSRDATGGAGLGQFFGPGTRLTVL.

The chain has TRBV30 and TRBJ1-1, with D possibly being TRBD1 (6 bases). This CDR3 comprises 12 residues. CDR1 and CDR2 from the germline V gene are GTSNPN and SVGIG (reference sequence). V lost 5 bases and J lost 5, with 12 bases in between. Written as DNA, the CDR3 is TGTGCCTGGGGGGACATTGAGACTGAAGCTTTCTTT. Translating it yields CAWGDIETEAFF.

The chain links TRBV29-1 to TRBJ2-5, with a possible D match to TRBD2 (6 bases). Germline V gene data show CDR1 as SQVTM and CDR2 as ANQGSEA. CDR3 size: 13 residues. Trimming removed 3 bases at V and 7 bases at J, with 15 bases between. The CDR3 is CSVERRAPRTQYF. In DNA, the CDR3 is TGCAGCGTTGAGAGGAGGGCTCCCAGGACCCAGTACTTC.

This chain joins TRBV4-3 and TRBJ2-3; TRBD2 might be the D (5 bases). The CDR3 contains 14 residues. V lost 1 base, J lost 7 bases, and 12 bases lay in between. From germline, CDR1 is LGHNA and CDR2 YSLEER. CDR3 region: CASSQVGEPHTQYF. The CDR3 nucleotides are TGCGCCAGCAGCCAAGTTGGGGAGCCACATACGCAGTATTTT.

J is TRBJ2-7 and V is TRBV18; TRBD1 matches at 11 bases. Germline CDR1 and CDR2: KGHSH and LQKENI. This CDR3 contains 15 residues. V lost 6 bases and J lost 6; bases outside the gene matches: 10. The CDR3 region is CASSSGQGATGEQYF. CDR3 DNA sequence: TGTGCCAGCTCTTCTGGACAGGGGGCAACGGGCGAGCAGTACTTC. Full variable domain (remainder filled in from reference TRBV18 and TRBJ2-7): NAGVMQNPRHLVRRRGQEARLRCSPMKGHSHVYWYRQLPEEGLKFMVYLQKENIIDESGMPKERFSAEFPKEGPSILRIQQVVRGDSAAYFCASSSGQGATGEQYFGPGTRLTVT.

The chain couples TRBV5-1 to TRBJ2-1, with 11 bases lining up with TRBD2. The V gene's germline CDR1 is SGHRS and CDR2 YFSETQ. With V trimmed by 2 bases and J by 5 bases, 3 bases remained unmatched. The CDR3 is made up of 15 amino acids. The CDR3 DNA sequence: TGCGCCAGCAGCTTCCCTAGCGGGGGGCACAATGAGCAGTTCTTC. This translates into CASSFPSGGHNEQFF.

This chain links TRBV18 with TRBJ2-7; D might be TRBD1 (5 bases). Looked up from germline, CDR1 is KGHSH and CDR2 is LQKENI. The CDR3 spans 12 residues. Trimming took 3 bases from V and 7 from J, leaving 10 bases between them. CDR3 region: CASSPGQREQYF. In nucleotides, the CDR3 is TGTGCCAGCTCACCGGGGCAAAGGGAGCAGTACTTC.

The chain carries TRBV5-8 and TRBJ1-2, with TRBD1 identical over 7 bases. V lost 4 bases, J lost 2 bases, and 8 bases stayed unmatched. The germline V gene has CDR1 SGHTS and CDR2 YDEGEE. This CDR3 region has 15 residues. CDR3 region: CASSIRDRTNYGYTF. The CDR3 nucleotides read TGTGCCAGCAGCATCCGGGACAGAACCAACTATGGCTACACCTTC.

The rearrangement links TRBV3-1 (or the pseudogene TRBV3-2) to TRBJ2-6; D uncertain. The CDR3 consists of 16 residues. Germline V gene sequence: CDR1 LGHDT, CDR2 YNNKEL (reference sequence). Trimming left V 4 bases short and J 0 bases short, with 10 bases between. DNA for the CDR3: TGTGCCAGCAGCCGCGGATACACCTCTGGGGCCAACGTCCTGACTTTC. This codes for CASSRGYTSGANVLTF.

The V call is TRBV9, the J call TRBJ2-2, with 8 bases matching TRBD2. Germline V gene data show CDR1 as SGDLS and CDR2 as YYNGEE. This CDR3 contains 17 residues. Unmatched junction bases numbered 13, after V lost 4 bases and J lost 5 bases. Here the CDR3 DNA reads TGTGCCAGCAGCCCAACAGCGGGGGCCCTGAGTACCGGGGAGCTGTTTTTT. Translated, it gives CASSPTAGALSTGELFF.

This clone was seen once. J is TRBJ1-2 and V is TRBV6-5; D remains unclear. Trimming took off 4 bases at V and 6 bases at J, with 9 bases between the two ends. The CDR3 runs to 12 residues. In germline, CDR1 is MNHEY, CDR2 SVGAGI. CDR3 amino acids: CASSSGIHGYTF. CDR3 coding DNA: TGTGCCAGCAGTTCAGGCATTCATGGCTACACCTTC.